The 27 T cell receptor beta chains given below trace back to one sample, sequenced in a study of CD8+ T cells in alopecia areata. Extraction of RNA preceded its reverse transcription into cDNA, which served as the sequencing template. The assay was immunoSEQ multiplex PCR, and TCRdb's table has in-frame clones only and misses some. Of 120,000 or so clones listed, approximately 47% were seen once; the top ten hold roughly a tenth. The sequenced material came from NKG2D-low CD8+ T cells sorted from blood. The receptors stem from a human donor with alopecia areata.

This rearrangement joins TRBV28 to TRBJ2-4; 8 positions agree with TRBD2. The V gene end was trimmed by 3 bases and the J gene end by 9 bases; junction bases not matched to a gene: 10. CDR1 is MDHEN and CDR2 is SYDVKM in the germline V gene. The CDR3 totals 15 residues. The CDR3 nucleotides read TGTGCCAGCAGTTTCACGGGGGGGCCGTCGAGCATTCAGTACTTC. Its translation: CASSFTGGPSSIQYF.

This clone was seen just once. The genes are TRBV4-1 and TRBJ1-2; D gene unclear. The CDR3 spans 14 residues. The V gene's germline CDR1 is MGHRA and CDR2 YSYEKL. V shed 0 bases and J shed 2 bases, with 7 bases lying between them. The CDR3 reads CASSQDAENYGYTF. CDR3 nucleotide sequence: TGCGCCAGCAGCCAAGATGCAGAGAACTATGGCTACACCTTC.

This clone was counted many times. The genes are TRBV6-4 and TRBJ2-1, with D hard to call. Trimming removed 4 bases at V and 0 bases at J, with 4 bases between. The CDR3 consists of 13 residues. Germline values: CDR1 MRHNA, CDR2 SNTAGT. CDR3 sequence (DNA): TGTGCCAGCAGTGCCAGCTCCTACAATGAGCAGTTCTTC. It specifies CASSASSYNEQFF.

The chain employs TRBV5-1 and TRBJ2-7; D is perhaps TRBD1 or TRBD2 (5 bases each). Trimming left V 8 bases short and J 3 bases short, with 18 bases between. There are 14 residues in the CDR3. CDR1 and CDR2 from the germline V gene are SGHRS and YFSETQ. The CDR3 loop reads CASTEEGRDYEQYF. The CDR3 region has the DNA TGCGCCAGTACTGAAGAGGGCAGGGACTACGAGCAGTACTTC.

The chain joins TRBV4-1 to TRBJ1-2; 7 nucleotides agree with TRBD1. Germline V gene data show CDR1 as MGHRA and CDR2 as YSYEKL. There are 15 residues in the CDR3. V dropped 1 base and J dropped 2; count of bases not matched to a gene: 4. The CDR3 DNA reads TGCGCCAGCAGCCAAGTGGGGGACAGCAACTATGGCTACACCTTC. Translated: CASSQVGDSNYGYTF.

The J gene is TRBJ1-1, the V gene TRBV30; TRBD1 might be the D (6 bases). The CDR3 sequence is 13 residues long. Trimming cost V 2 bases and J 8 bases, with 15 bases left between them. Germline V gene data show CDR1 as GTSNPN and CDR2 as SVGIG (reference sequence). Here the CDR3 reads CAWSPTGPSEAFF. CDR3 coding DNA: TGTGCCTGGAGTCCCACAGGGCCCAGCGAAGCTTTCTTT.

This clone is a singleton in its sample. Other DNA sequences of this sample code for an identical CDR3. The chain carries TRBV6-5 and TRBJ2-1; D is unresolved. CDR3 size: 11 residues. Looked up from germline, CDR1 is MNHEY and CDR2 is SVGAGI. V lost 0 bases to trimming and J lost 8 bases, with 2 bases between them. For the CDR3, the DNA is TGTGCCAGCAGTTACTCGGATGAGCAGTTCTTC. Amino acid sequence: CASSYSDEQFF.

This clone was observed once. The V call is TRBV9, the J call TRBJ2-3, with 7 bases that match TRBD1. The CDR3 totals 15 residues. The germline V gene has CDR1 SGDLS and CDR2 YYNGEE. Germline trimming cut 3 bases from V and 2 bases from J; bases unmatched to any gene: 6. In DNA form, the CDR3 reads TGTGCCAGCAGCGAGGAGACAGGGACCACAGATACGCAGTATTTT. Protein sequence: CASSEETGTTDTQYF.

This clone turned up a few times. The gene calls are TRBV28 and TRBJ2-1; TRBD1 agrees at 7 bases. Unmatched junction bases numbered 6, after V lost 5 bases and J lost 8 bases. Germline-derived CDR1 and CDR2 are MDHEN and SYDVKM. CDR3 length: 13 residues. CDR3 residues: CASSPQGTDEQFF. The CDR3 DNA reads TGTGCCAGCAGTCCCCAAGGGACAGATGAGCAGTTCTTC.

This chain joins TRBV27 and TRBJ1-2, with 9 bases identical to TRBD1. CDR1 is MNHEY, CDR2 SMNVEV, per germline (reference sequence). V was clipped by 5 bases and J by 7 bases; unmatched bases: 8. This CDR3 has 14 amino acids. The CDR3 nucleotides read TGTGCCAGCAGTAACTCCGGGACAGGGTTTGGCTACACCTTC. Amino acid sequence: CASSNSGTGFGYTF.

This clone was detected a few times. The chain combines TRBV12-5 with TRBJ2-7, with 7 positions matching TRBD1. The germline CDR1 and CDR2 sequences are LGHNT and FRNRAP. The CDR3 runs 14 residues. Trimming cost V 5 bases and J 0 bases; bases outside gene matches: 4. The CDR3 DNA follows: TGTGCTAGTGGTACCTGGGACAGCTCCTACGAGCAGTACTTC. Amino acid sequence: CASGTWDSSYEQYF. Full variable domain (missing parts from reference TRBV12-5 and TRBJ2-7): DARVTQTPRHKVTEMGQEVTMRCQPILGHNTVFWYRQTMMQGLELLAYFRNRAPLDDSGMPKDRFSAEMPDATLATLKIQPSEPRDSAVYFCASGTWDSSYEQYFGPGTRLTVT.

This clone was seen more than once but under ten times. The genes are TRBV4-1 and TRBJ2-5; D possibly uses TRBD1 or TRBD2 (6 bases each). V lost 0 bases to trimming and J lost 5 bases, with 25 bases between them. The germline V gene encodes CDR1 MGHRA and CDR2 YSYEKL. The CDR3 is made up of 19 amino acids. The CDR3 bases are TGCGCCAGCAGCCAAGATGCACCGGGGGCAGGGGACTCGGGGGAGACCCAGTACTTC. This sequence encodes CASSQDAPGAGDSGETQYF.

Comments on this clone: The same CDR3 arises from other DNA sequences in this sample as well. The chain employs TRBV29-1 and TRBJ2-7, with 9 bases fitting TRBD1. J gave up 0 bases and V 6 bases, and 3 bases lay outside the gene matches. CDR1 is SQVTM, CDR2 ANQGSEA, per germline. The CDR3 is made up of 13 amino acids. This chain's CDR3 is CSVTGGSSYEQYF. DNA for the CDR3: TGCAGCGTGACAGGGGGTAGCTCCTACGAGCAGTACTTC.

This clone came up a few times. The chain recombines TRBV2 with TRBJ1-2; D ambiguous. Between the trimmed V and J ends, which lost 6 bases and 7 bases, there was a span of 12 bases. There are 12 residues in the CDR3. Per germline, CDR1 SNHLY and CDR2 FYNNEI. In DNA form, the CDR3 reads TGTGCCAGCAGCCGGACTATGGTTGGCTACACCTTC. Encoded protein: CASSRTMVGYTF.

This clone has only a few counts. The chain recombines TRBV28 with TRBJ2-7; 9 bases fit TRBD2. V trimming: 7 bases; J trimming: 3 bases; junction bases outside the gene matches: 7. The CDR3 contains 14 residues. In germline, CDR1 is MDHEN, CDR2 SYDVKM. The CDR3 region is CASTTIAGDYEQYF. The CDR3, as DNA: TGTGCCAGCACGACCATAGCGGGAGACTACGAGCAGTACTTC.

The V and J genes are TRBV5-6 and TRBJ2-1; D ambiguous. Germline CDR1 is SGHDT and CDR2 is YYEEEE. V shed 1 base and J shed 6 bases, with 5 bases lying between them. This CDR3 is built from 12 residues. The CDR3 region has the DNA TGTGCCAGCAGCTTGTATTCCAATGAGCAGTTCTTC. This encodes CASSLYSNEQFF.

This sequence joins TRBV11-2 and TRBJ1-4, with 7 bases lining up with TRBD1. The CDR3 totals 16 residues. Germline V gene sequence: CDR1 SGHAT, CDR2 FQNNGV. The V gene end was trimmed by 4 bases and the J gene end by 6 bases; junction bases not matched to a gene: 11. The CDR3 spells CASSSQGGGSDEKLFF. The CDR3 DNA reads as TGTGCCAGCAGCTCGCAGGGGGGGGGCTCGGATGAAAAACTGTTTTTT.

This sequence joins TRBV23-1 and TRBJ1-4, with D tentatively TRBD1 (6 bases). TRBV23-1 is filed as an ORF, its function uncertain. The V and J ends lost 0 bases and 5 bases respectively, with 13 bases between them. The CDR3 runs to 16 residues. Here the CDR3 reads CASSQSMGARNEKLFF. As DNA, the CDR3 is TGCGCCAGCAGTCAATCGATGGGGGCACGGAATGAAAAACTGTTTTTT.

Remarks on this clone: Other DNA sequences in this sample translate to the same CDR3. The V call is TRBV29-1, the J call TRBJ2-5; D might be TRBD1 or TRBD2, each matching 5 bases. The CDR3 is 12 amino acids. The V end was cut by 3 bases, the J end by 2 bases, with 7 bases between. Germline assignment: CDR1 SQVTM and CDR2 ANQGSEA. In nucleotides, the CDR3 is TGCAGCGTTGACTGGGGGCAAGAGACCCAGTACTTC. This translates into CSVDWGQETQYF.

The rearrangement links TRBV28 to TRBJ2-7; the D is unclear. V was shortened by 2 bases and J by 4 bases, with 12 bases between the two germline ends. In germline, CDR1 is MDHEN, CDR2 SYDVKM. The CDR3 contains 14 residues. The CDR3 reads CASSLERRSYEQYF. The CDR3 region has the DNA TGTGCCAGCAGTTTAGAGCGCCGATCTTACGAGCAGTACTTC.

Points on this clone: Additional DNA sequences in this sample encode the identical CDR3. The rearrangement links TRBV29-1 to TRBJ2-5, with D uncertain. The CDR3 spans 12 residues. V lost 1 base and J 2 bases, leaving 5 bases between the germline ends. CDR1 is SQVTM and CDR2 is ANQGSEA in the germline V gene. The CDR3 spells CSVEGVQETQYF. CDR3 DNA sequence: TGCAGCGTTGAAGGGGTACAAGAGACCCAGTACTTC.

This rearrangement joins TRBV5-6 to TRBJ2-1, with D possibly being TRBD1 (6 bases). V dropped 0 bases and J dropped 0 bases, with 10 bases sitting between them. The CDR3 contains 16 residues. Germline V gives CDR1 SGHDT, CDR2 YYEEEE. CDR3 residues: CASSLGGHSSYNEQFF. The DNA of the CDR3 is TGTGCCAGCAGCTTGGGGGGACACAGCTCCTACAATGAGCAGTTCTTC.

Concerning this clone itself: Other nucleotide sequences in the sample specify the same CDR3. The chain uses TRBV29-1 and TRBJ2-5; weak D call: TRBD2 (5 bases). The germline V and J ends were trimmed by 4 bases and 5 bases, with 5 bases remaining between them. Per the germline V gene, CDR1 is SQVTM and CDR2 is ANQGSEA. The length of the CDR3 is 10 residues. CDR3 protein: CSVGGETQYF. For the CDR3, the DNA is TGCAGCGTTGGCGGGGAGACCCAGTACTTC.

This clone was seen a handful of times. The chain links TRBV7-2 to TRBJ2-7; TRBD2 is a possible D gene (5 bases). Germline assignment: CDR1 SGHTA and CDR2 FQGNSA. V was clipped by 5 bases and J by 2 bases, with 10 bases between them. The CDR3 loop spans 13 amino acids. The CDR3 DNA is TGTGCCAGCAGCCCGGAGGCGGCCTACGAGCAGTACTTC. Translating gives CASSPEAAYEQYF.

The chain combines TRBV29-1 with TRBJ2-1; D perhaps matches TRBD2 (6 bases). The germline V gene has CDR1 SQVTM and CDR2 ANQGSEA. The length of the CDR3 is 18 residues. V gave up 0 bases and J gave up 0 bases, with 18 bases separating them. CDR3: CSVEDASAGIFSYNEQFF. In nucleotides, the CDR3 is TGCAGCGTTGAAGACGCTAGCGCTGGGATTTTCTCCTACAATGAGCAGTTCTTC.

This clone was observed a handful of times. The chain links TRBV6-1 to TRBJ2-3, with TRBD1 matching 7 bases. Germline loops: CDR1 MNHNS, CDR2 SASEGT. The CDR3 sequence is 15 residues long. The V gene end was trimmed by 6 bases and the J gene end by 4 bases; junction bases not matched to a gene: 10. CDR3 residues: CASRNLAGGADTQYF. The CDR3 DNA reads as TGTGCCAGCAGAAACCTAGCAGGGGGAGCAGATACGCAGTATTTT.

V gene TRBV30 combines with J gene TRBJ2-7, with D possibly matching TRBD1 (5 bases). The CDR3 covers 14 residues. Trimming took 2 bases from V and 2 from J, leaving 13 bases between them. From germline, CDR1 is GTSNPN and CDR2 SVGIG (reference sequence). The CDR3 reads CAWSLGRGAYEQYF. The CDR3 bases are TGTGCCTGGAGTTTGGGTAGGGGTGCCTACGAGCAGTACTTC. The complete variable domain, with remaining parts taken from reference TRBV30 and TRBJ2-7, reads SQTIHQWPATLVQPVGSPLSLECTVEGTSNPNLYWYRQAAGRGLQLLFYSVGIGQISSEVPQNLSASRPQDRQFILSSKKLLLSDSGFYLCAWSLGRGAYEQYFGPGTRLTVT.